The 8 T cell receptor beta chains below all came from one sample that was sequenced in a study of glioma-infiltrating T cells. The iRepertoire nested amplicon-rescue multiplex PCR amplified TCR alpha and beta CDR3s from RNA. Using its own MiXCR run on the multiplex PCR reads, TCRdb lists one record per CDR3 protein. The sample carries about 380,000 distinct CDR3 sequences, 41% recorded once. Specimen: glioma tissue, nonneoplastic brain tissue, or PBMCs (not recorded which). These receptors came from a human donor with low-grade glioma or glioblastoma, undergoing nonglioma brain surgery, or in good health (not recorded which).

This clonotype was seen a handful of times. The chain joins TRBV15 to TRBJ1-1; D gene unclear. Germline lookup yields CDR1 LNHNV and CDR2 YYDKDF (reference sequence). The CDR3 length is 13 residues. Trimming cost V 4 bases and J 3 bases, with 9 bases left between them. The DNA for the CDR3 is TGTGCCACCAGCACTCAGGAGCACACTGAAGCTTTCTTT. Protein sequence: CATSTQEHTEAFF.

About this clonotype: A much larger clone is a single base away; this may be a read error. The V and J genes are TRBV27 and TRBJ2-7, with TRBD2 as a possible D gene (7 bases). The germline V gene has CDR1 MNHEY and CDR2 SMNVEV (reference sequence). This CDR3 is 14 amino acids long. The V end was cut by 4 bases, the J end by 0 bases, with 10 bases between. The chain's CDR3 is CASSWGGGSYEQYF. The CDR3 region has the DNA TGTGCCAGCAGTTGGGGAGGGGGCTCCTACGAGCAGTACTTC.

This clonotype was recorded many times. V gene TRBV7-8 combines with J gene TRBJ1-1; no firm D call. Trimming removed 1 base from V and 8 bases from J, with 8 bases in between. Germline V gene sequence: CDR1 SGHVS, CDR2 FQNEAQ. The CDR3 is 12 amino acids. The CDR3 nucleotides are TGTGCCAGCAGCTTAGGGACTTACGAAGCTTTCTTT. It specifies CASSLGTYEAFF.

This sequence joins TRBV7-2 and TRBJ2-7, with D tentatively TRBD1 (6 bases). The germline V and J ends were trimmed by 1 base and 5 bases, with 12 bases remaining between them. In germline, CDR1 is SGHTA, CDR2 FQGNSA. The CDR3 extends over 14 amino acids. The CDR3 DNA reads TGTGCCAGCAGCTTAGAACGTTACAGGGACGAGCAGTACTTC. Amino acid sequence: CASSLERYRDEQYF.

This clonotype was detected ten times or more. This chain uses TRBV6-1 with TRBJ1-2; TRBD1 agrees at 7 bases. Germline CDR1 and CDR2: MNHNS and SASEGT. The ends lost 6 bases at V and 1 base at J; junction bases unmatched: 11. This CDR3 spans 16 amino acids. CDR3 sequence reads: CASRKTGETFNYGYTF. The DNA of the CDR3 is TGTGCCAGCAGGAAAACAGGGGAGACTTTTAACTATGGCTACACCTTC.

The chain combines TRBV4-3 with TRBJ2-1, with a tentative D call TRBD2 (5 bases). The CDR3 covers 15 residues. The germline V gene has CDR1 LGHNA and CDR2 YSLEER. V gave up 2 bases and J gave up 8 bases, with 16 bases separating them. CDR3 DNA: TGCGCCAGCAGCCAAACCGCGCTAGCCGTCGATGAGCAGTTCTTC. Its translation is CASSQTALAVDEQFF.

This chain uses TRBV2 with TRBJ1-2; TRBD1 aligns across 8 bases. The CDR3 runs to 15 residues. Germline CDR1 and CDR2: SNHLY and FYNNEI. V lost 8 bases to trimming and J lost 4 bases; unmatched junction nucleotides: 12. The CDR3 reads CASAVWTGKLYGYTF. CDR3 DNA: TGTGCCAGCGCTGTTTGGACAGGGAAACTCTATGGCTACACCTTC.

This clonotype has a single count. A much more abundant neighbour one base away suggests this may be a read error. CDR3 sequence (DNA): TGTGCCAGCAGCAGAAGCGGGAGGGTGTCCTACAATGAGCAGTTCTTC. Translation: CASSRSGRVSYNEQFF. The chain is built from TRBV6-2 or TRBV6-3 and TRBJ2-1, with 10 bases matching TRBD2. This CDR3 spans 16 amino acids. Germline CDR1 reads MNHEY; CDR2 reads SVGEGT. The V and J ends lost 6 bases and 1 base, in that order; junction bases with no gene match: 6.